Each of the 25 T cell receptor beta chains below was sequenced from the same sample in a study of identifying expanded T cells in peripheral blood. Method: immunoSEQ multiplex PCR; TCRdb's copy keeps in-frame clones and lacks some. In the table there are about 130,000 clones, roughly 90% of which are singletons. Sequenced material: blood. These receptors were obtained from a person between 18 and 75 years old in good health.

Only one count was recorded for this clone. The chain combines TRBV10-3 with TRBJ1-6; D uncertain. V lost 7 bases, J lost 2 bases, and 6 bases lay in between. CDR3 length: 13 residues. CDR1 is ENHRY, CDR2 SYGVKD, per germline. The CDR3, as DNA: TGTGCCATCAATTCGGCCTATAATTCACCCCTCCACTTT. Protein sequence: CAINSAYNSPLHF.

The CDR3 sequence: CATSREANEKLFF. The CDR3 DNA sequence: TGTGCCACCAGCAGAGAAGCTAATGAAAAACTGTTTTTT. The chain employs TRBV15 and TRBJ1-4, with no clear D. V lost 0 bases, J lost 3 bases, and 2 bases lay in between. CDR3 length: 13 residues. Germline V gene lookup returns CDR1 LNHNV and CDR2 YYDKDF (reference sequence).

The chain links TRBV7-7 to TRBJ2-2, with 11 bases that match TRBD2. Per germline, CDR1 SSHAT and CDR2 FNYEAQ (reference sequence). V was pared by 3 bases and J by 2 bases, with 5 bases of the junction left unmatched. This CDR3 is built from 17 residues. The CDR3 DNA reads TGTGCCAGCAGCTTGACTAGCGGGACCATCAACACCGGGGAGCTGTTTTTT. Its protein product is CASSLTSGTINTGELFF.

V and J are TRBV7-8 and TRBJ2-1; the match to TRBD2 covers 8 bases. V lost 8 bases to trimming and J lost 2 bases; unmatched junction nucleotides: 5. The germline CDR1 and CDR2 sequences are SGHVS and FQNEAQ. The length of the CDR3 is 14 residues. CDR3: CASGERGTYNEQFF. In DNA form, the CDR3 reads TGTGCCAGCGGGGAGCGGGGGACCTACAATGAGCAGTTCTTC.

The CDR3 region is CASREGGTSRLNEQFF. The CDR3 DNA follows: TGTGCCAGCAGAGAAGGCGGGACTTCAAGGTTGAATGAGCAGTTCTTC. The chain is built from TRBV5-4 and TRBJ2-1, with a tentative D call TRBD2 (6 bases). The ends were cut back, 5 bases at V and 7 bases at J, with 22 bases in the middle. The CDR3 length is 16 residues. Germline lookup yields CDR1 SGHNT and CDR2 YYREEE (reference sequence).

This rearrangement joins TRBV11-1 to TRBJ2-1; D remains unclear. The CDR3 is made up of 13 amino acids. V lost 9 bases to trimming and J lost 7 bases, with 16 bases between them. The germline V gene encodes CDR1 SGHAT and CDR2 FQDESV (reference sequence). CDR3 sequence reads: CASTAAYSNEQFF. Here the CDR3 DNA reads TGTGCCAGTACAGCAGCTTACAGTAATGAGCAGTTCTTC.

The rearrangement links TRBV29-1 to TRBJ1-5; the D is unclear. CDR1 is SQVTM and CDR2 is ANQGSEA in the germline V gene. CDR3 length: 12 amino acids. V lost 4 bases, J lost 4 bases, and 8 bases lay in between. CDR3 sequence: CSVGGQNQPQHF. The CDR3 DNA sequence: TGCAGCGTTGGAGGTCAGAATCAGCCCCAGCATTTT.

This clone was detected a few times. The chain couples TRBV7-8 to TRBJ1-1; 9 nucleotides match TRBD1. The J segment lost 1 base and the V segment lost 3 bases, leaving 3 bases of the junction unmatched. The CDR3 runs 15 residues. The germline CDR1 and CDR2 sequences are SGHVS and FQNEAQ. The DNA of the CDR3 is TGTGCCAGCAGCTTTCTGGGACAGGGGAACACTGAAGCTTTCTTT. Residues: CASSFLGQGNTEAFF.

This clone was counted once. The chain links TRBV11-3 to TRBJ2-7, with D possibly matching TRBD1 (5 bases). Trimming removed 4 bases from V and 6 bases from J, with 16 bases in between. The CDR3 is 14 amino acids. CDR1 is SGHNT, CDR2 YENEEA, per germline. DNA for the CDR3: TGTGCCAGCAGCTCACCACCCGCGGACATCGAGCAGTACTTC. Translated: CASSSPPADIEQYF.

The chain recombines TRBV4-1 with TRBJ2-7; no reliable D call. The CDR3 is 14 amino acids. Per germline, CDR1 MGHRA and CDR2 YSYEKL. V lost 5 bases, J lost 5 bases, and 16 bases lay in between. The CDR3 here is CASSENPGADEQYF. The CDR3 DNA sequence: TGCGCCAGCAGCGAAAACCCGGGTGCCGACGAGCAGTACTTC.

The chain employs TRBV7-2 and TRBJ2-3; D gene ambiguous. The CDR3 spans 13 residues. Deletions cut 3 bases from V and 4 bases from J, with 8 bases between. Per the germline V gene, CDR1 is SGHTA and CDR2 is FQGNSA. CDR3 in DNA: TGTGCCAGCAGCTTCCGACCGGCAGATACGCAGTATTTT. Translated, it gives CASSFRPADTQYF.

The rearrangement links TRBV5-4 to TRBJ2-5; 7 bases are a match to TRBD2. Germline V CDR1 and CDR2: SGHNT, YYREEE (reference sequence). CDR3 size: 16 residues. The ends lost 5 bases at V and 0 bases at J; junction bases unmatched: 10. The CDR3 bases are TGTGCCAGCAGGAGGGGACTAAGCGGGAACCAAGAGACCCAGTACTTC. This translates into CASRRGLSGNQETQYF.

J is TRBJ1-2 and V is TRBV6-1; D may be TRBD1 (5 bases). V dropped 3 bases and J dropped 4 bases, with 9 bases sitting between them. Germline V gene lookup returns CDR1 MNHNS and CDR2 SASEGT. The length of the CDR3 is 13 residues. DNA of the CDR3: TGTGCCAGCAGTGAGAATCAGGGCTATGGCTACACCTTC. Its protein product is CASSENQGYGYTF.

Only a few counts were recorded for this clone. This sequence joins TRBV5-5 and TRBJ1-1, with 7 bases that match TRBD1. The germline V gene encodes CDR1 SGHKS and CDR2 YYEKEE (reference sequence). V trimming: 5 bases; J trimming: 3 bases; junction bases outside the gene matches: 4. The CDR3 has 13 amino acids. The CDR3: CASRRQGYTEAFF. CDR3 sequence (DNA): TGTGCCAGCAGACGACAGGGCTACACTGAAGCTTTCTTT.

This clone occurred a few times. Other DNA sequences in this sample translate to the same CDR3. V is TRBV6-6 and J is TRBJ1-5; no clear D. CDR3 length: 15 residues. Trimming stripped 0 bases from V and 4 bases from J, with 10 bases between. Per germline, CDR1 MNHNY and CDR2 SVGAGI (reference sequence). The DNA for the CDR3 is TGTGCCAGCAGTTACTCGTCGACAAGAAATCAGCCCCAGCATTTT. Its protein product is CASSYSSTRNQPQHF.

This sequence joins TRBV19 and TRBJ1-2; 7 bases fit TRBD1. The J segment lost 8 bases and the V segment lost 6 bases, leaving 9 bases of the junction unmatched. Germline-derived CDR1 and CDR2 are LNHDA and SQIVND (reference sequence). The CDR3 is 13 amino acids. The CDR3 region has the DNA TGTGCCAGTAGGGGAAAGGGGGCCGGCGGCTACACCTTC. Translation: CASRGKGAGGYTF.

The chain combines TRBV6-1 with TRBJ1-2, with 8 positions matching TRBD1. With 1 base clipped from V and 3 bases from J, the junction kept 7 bases outside the gene matches. The CDR3 extends over 16 amino acids. Germline CDR1 and CDR2: MNHNS and SASEGT. The CDR3 DNA is TGTGCCAGCAGTGAAGGGGACAGGAGGGGAGACTATGGCTACACCTTC. Protein product: CASSEGDRRGDYGYTF.

The rearrangement links TRBV28 to TRBJ2-7; D may be TRBD1 or TRBD2 (6 bases each). This CDR3 has 15 amino acids. Germline V CDR1 and CDR2: MDHEN, SYDVKM. V gave up 4 bases and J gave up 2 bases, with 15 bases separating them. The CDR3 DNA reads as TGTGCCAGCAGTTCGAAGGGGGGACCTACCTACGAGCAGTACTTC. This codes for CASSSKGGPTYEQYF.

V is TRBV28 and J is TRBJ1-1; D is unclear. Germline values: CDR1 MDHEN, CDR2 SYDVKM. Trimming left V 9 bases short and J 5 bases short, with 16 bases between. The CDR3 has 13 residues. In nucleotides, the CDR3 is TGTGCCAGTCGCGGGGATTGGAATACTGAAGCTTTCTTT. Amino acid sequence: CASRGDWNTEAFF.

V is TRBV21-1 and J is TRBJ2-7; TRBD2, as called in the table, went unchecked against the DNA. TRBV21-1 is listed as a pseudogene. The CDR3 is 21 amino acids. DNA for the CDR3: TGTGCCAGCAGCAAATGTAGGACACCGCGGTTCGGCGGGGGGGAAAGGAACGAGCAGTACTTC. Its translation: CASSKCRTPRFGGGERNEQYF.

The J gene is TRBJ1-1, the V gene TRBV18; D remains ambiguous. CDR1 is KGHSH and CDR2 is LQKENI in the germline V gene. V shed 6 bases and J shed 2 bases, with 13 bases lying between them. The CDR3 has 14 amino acids. The CDR3 sequence is CASSAELGNTEAFF. In DNA form, the CDR3 reads TGTGCCAGCTCCGCGGAGTTGGGAAACACTGAAGCTTTCTTT.

The V call is TRBV21-1, the J call TRBJ2-3; TRBD2, the D gene given by the table, was not confirmed from the DNA. TRBV21-1 is described as a pseudogene. The CDR3 has 18 amino acids. This CDR3 reads CASSKGRGILVTTNTQYF. The CDR3 coding sequence is TGTGCCAGCAGCAAAGGCCGCGGGATTCTTGTAACTACGAATACGCAGTATTTT.

This clone showed up just once. The chain links TRBV27 to TRBJ2-7; D ambiguous. The CDR3 has 17 residues. V lost 6 bases, J lost 0 bases, and 21 bases lay in between. Looked up from germline, CDR1 is MNHEY and CDR2 is SMNVEV (reference sequence). The DNA of the CDR3 is TGTGCCAGCAGCCCTTCGGCCCGGGCGACAAGCTCCTACGAGCAGTACTTC. Translated: CASSPSARATSSYEQYF.

This chain uses TRBV19 with TRBJ2-1; D may be TRBD2 (5 bases). Germline CDR1 is LNHDA and CDR2 is SQIVND (reference sequence). V was cut by 3 bases and J by 7 bases, with 10 bases left in between. CDR3 length: 13 residues. In nucleotides, the CDR3 is TGTGCCAGTAGTATCCCCCCGGGGAATGAGCAGTTCTTC. This sequence encodes CASSIPPGNEQFF.

This clone occurred a few times. The V gene is TRBV6-1, the J gene TRBJ1-2, with a possible D match to TRBD1 (5 bases). Trimming removed 9 bases from V and 5 bases from J, with 16 bases in between. Looked up from germline, CDR1 is MNHNS and CDR2 is SASEGT. This CDR3 region has 13 residues. The CDR3 DNA is TGTGCCAGTCGGGGACCGTCGAGGTATGGCTACACCTTC. Amino acid sequence: CASRGPSRYGYTF.